This TCR gamma chain comes out of a study of gamma-delta chains in newborns, infants, children. Trimming cost V 2 bases and J 9 bases; bases outside gene matches: 1. CDR1 is GITISATS and CDR2 is ISYDGTV in the germline V gene (reference sequence). CDR3 length: 14 amino acids. TCRdb fed the reads to CATT. The repertoire holds roughly 1,700 gamma-chain clones, with 68% as singletons. The sequencing sample was made of blood. J is TRGJP and V is TRGV9. The J gene comes from matching the DNA to germline here; TCRdb lacks it. The sequence derives from a child who was a newborn, infant or young child, either healthy, febrile or measles-vaccinated (not recorded which). In nucleotides, the CDR3 is TGTGCCTTGTGGGAGGCGTTGGGCAAAAAAATCAAGGTATTT. Translated: CALWEALGKKIKVF.